These 2 T cell receptor beta chains were sequenced from one sample in a study of OX40 agonist ivuxolimab in advanced cancers. Assay: immunoSEQ multiplex PCR; the TCRdb copy retains only in-frame clones and omits some. The table lists 40,000 to 60,000 clones, 85% to 90% of them singletons. Sequenced material: CD4+ or CD8+ T cells sorted from blood, taken in a trial of the OX40 agonist ivuxolimab. These receptors were collected from an adult with an advanced solid tumor such as melanoma, head and neck, liver or kidney cancer.

The chain joins TRBV2 to TRBJ1-2; possible D gene TRBD1, 6 bases. Trimming left V 3 bases short and J 5 bases short, with 10 bases between. The germline V gene has CDR1 SNHLY and CDR2 FYNNEI. CDR3 length: 13 residues. The CDR3 protein is CASSDGGMYGYTF. Here the CDR3 DNA reads TGTGCCAGCAGTGACGGGGGCATGTATGGCTACACCTTC.

This chain joins TRBV4-3 and TRBJ1-1; D is perhaps TRBD1 (5 bases). V lost 3 bases and J lost 1, with 15 bases in between. The CDR3 length is 16 residues. The germline CDR1 and CDR2 sequences are LGHNA and YSLEER. The CDR3 is CASSHGHKAENTEAFF. CDR3 DNA: TGCGCCAGCAGCCACGGACACAAGGCCGAGAACACTGAAGCTTTCTTT.